The clone carrying this T cell receptor beta chain was recorded at least ten times. Its antigen is undetermined. Thyroid surgery took place with no prior treatment in any patient. This specimen belongs to a study of metastatic and nonmetastatic thyroid tumors. In the study overall: Samples came from malignant and benign thyroid patients, and repertoires were compared across blood and tumor or nodule tissue. Study observations and caveats: Benign nodules were reported to have significantly lower TCR beta diversity than malignant thyroid tumors, in blood and tumor.

Germline lookup yields CDR1 LNHDA and CDR2 SQIVND (reference sequence). V gave up 11 bases and J gave up 4 bases, with 17 bases separating them. The CDR3 loop spans 13 amino acids. As processed by the authors: The study's classifier, a distant-metastasis tool for papillary thyroid cancer, was built using CDR3 differences across clinicopathological groups. TCRdb used MiXCR to call clones anew from the PCR reads. Here the V and J calls rest on TCRdb's processing, not on the authors' analysis. The sample shows 30,000 to 35,000 clones, about 15% of them seen only once. The sequenced sample consisted of blood. This TCR derives from a male donor with papillary thyroid cancer or a benign thyroid nodule (not recorded which). Some clones in this sample may be carry-over from other donors' samples. This sequence joins TRBV19 and TRBJ2-5; D is possibly TRBD2 (6 bases). CDR3: CASNSLGGETQYF. The CDR3 DNA sequence: TGTGCCTCTAACTCCTTGGGGGGAGAGACCCAGTACTTC.